The rows below give T cell receptor beta chains drawn from one sample of a study of OX40 agonist ivuxolimab in advanced cancers. The repertoire was sequenced with immunoSEQ multiplex PCR; TCRdb's copy has only in-frame clones and lacks some. Found here are 37,000 or so clones, 82% of them singletons; the top ten hold 1.8%. The material sequenced was CD4+ or CD8+ T cells sorted from blood, taken in a trial of the OX40 agonist ivuxolimab. The source of these receptors is an adult with an advanced solid tumor such as melanoma, head and neck, liver or kidney cancer. Each CDR3 is given with its conserved first and last residue. The D gene is left open where the match is weak. Rows give clone size only sometimes, using once, few, many, or a class for an expanded clone.

V	J	D	size	DNA	CDR3
TRBV6-6	TRBJ2-7	-	-	TGTGCCAGCAGTCGGGGACCCACCTACGAGCAGTACTTC	CASSRGPTYEQYF
TRBV18	TRBJ1-4	-	-	TGTGCCAGCTCACCCGGGGCCTGGGGTGAAAAACTGTTTTTT	CASSPGAWGEKLFF
TRBV18	TRBJ1-1	TRBD1	-	TGTGCCAGCTCACCTCTGACAGGGAAGAACACTGAAGCTTTCTTT	CASSPLTGKNTEAFF
TRBV14	TRBJ2-1	TRBD2	-	TGTGCCAGCAGCCAATCTTTGGCGGGGGTAGGGGAGCAGTTCTTC	CASSQSLAGVGEQFF
TRBV19	TRBJ2-6	-	-	TGTGCCAGTTCCGATACCTTGCAACGATCTGGGGCCAACGTCCTGACTTTC	CASSDTLQRSGANVLTF
TRBV27	TRBJ1-2	TRBD1	-	TGTGCCAGCAGCCCTTCGTATCAACCGGGACAGGCAGTGAGCTTC	CASSPSYQPGQAVSF
TRBV4-3	TRBJ2-2	TRBD2	-	TGCGCCAGCAGCCAAGGGCGCGGGGGGGACACCGGGGAGCTGTTTTTT	CASSQGRGGDTGELFF
TRBV30	TRBJ2-3	-	-	TGTGCCTGGAGGCCCCCCCTTAGCACAGATACGCAGTATTTT	CAWRPPLSTDTQYF
TRBV4-1	TRBJ2-5	-	-	TGCGCCAGCAGCCAAGAACGGGGCTCTCGGGCAGGCCAGGAAGAGACCCAGTACTTC	CASSQERGSRAGQEETQYF
TRBV7-2	TRBJ2-5	-	few	TGTGCCAGCAGCTTTGCCCCGGTGGAGACCCAGTACTTC	CASSFAPVETQYF
TRBV7-2	TRBJ2-2	-	-	TGTGCCAGCAGCTTAAACTCGGTCACCGGGGAGCTGTTTTTT	CASSLNSVTGELFF
TRBV9	TRBJ2-7	TRBD2	-	TGTGCCAGCAGCGCTAGCGGGGGGGCAAGAGAGCAGTACTTC	CASSASGGAREQYF
TRBV5-1	TRBJ1-3	TRBD1	-	TGCGCCAGCAGCCTGGACAGGGGTGGAAACACCATATATTTT	CASSLDRGGNTIYF
TRBV4-3	TRBJ2-6	TRBD1	few	TGCGCCAGCAGCCCATCACCGGGGACAGGGGGGACTGGGGCCAACGTCCTGACTTTC	CASSPSPGTGGTGANVLTF
TRBV5-1	TRBJ2-3	-	-	TGCGCCAGCACTAGGGCAGATACGCAGTATTTT	CASTRADTQYF
TRBV6-5	TRBJ1-5	-	once	TGTGCCAGCACTTGGCAGGGAAGCAATCAGCCCCAGCATTTT	CASTWQGSNQPQHF
TRBV6-6	TRBJ1-5	-	-	TGTGCCAGCAGTTACTATGCCGGGTTGAGCAATCAGCCCCAGCATTTT	CASSYYAGLSNQPQHF
TRBV18	TRBJ2-7	-	-	TGTGCCAGCTCATCTCGGGACACCTACGAGCAGTACTTC	CASSSRDTYEQYF
TRBV23-1	TRBJ1-3	-	-	TGCGCCAGCAGTCAAGGGGTGGCTCGAGGGAAGATGGTGGGAAACACCATATATTTT	CASSQGVARGKMVGNTIYF
TRBV5-8	TRBJ1-2	-	-	TGTGCCAGCAGCTCAGGACATCCAGCCTATGGCTACACCTTC	CASSSGHPAYGYTF
TRBV4-1	TRBJ1-2	-	few	TGCGCCAGCAGCCAAGAGTATAATAGCTATGGCTACACCTTC	CASSQEYNSYGYTF
TRBV25-1	TRBJ2-3	-	-	TGTGCCAGCAGTAAAGGGGCTGGAGATACGCAGTATTTT	CASSKGAGDTQYF
TRBV4-3	TRBJ1-2	-	-	TGCGCCAGCAGCCAAGAATACAGGGTGACTAGCTATGGCTACACCTTC	CASSQEYRVTSYGYTF